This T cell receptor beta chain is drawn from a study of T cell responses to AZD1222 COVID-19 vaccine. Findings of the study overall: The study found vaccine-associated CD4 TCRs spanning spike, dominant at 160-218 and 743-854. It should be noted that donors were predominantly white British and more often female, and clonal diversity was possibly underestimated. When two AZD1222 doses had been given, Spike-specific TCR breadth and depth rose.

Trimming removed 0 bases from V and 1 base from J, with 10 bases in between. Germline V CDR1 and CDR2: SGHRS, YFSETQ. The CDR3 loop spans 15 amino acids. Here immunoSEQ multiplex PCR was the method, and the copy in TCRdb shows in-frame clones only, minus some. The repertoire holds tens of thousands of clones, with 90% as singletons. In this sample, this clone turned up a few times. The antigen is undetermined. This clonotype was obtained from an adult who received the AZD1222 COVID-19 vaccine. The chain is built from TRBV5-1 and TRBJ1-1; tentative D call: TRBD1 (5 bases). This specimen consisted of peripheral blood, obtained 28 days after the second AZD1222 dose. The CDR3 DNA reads TGCGCCAGCAGCTTGGAGGGGTTGGCGAACACTGAAGCTTTCTTT. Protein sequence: CASSLEGLANTEAFF.